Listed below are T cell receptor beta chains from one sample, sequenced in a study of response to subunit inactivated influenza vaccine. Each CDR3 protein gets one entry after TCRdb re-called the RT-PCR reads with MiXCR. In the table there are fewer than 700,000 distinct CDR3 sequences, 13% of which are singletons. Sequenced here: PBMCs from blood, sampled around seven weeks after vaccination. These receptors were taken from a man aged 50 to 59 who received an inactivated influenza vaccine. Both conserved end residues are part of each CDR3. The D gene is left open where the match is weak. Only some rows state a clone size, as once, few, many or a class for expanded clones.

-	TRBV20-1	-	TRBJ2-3	TGCAGTGCAACGGGTGCAGGGGTCCCAGATACGCAGTATTTT	CSATGAGVPDTQYF
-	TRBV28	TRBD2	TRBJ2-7	TGTGCCAGCAGCCGAGGACTAGCGGGAGGTGCGTCCTACGAGCAGTACTTC	CASSRGLAGGASYEQYF
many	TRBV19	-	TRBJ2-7	TGTGCCAGTAGTATGAGGGTGGGGTACGAGCAGTACTTC	CASSMRVGYEQYF
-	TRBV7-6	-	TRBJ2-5	TGTGCCAGCAGCTTAGCCGCGTGGACAGAGTACGAAGAGACCCAGTACTTC	CASSLAAWTEYEETQYF
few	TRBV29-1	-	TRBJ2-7	TGCAGCGCAGAACGGGGCTACGAGCAGTACTTC	CSAERGYEQYF
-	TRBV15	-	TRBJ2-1	TGTGCCACCAGCAGAGATGGTAAGGACCATGAGCAGTTCTTC	CATSRDGKDHEQFF
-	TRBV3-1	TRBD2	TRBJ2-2	TGTGCCAGCAGCCAAGTCGGGGGGGCGCGCACCGGGGAGCTGTTTTTT	CASSQVGGARTGELFF
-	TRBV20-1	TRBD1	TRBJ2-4	TGCAGTGCTAGAGATCCGAACAAGGGGGCGAACATTCAGTACTTC	CSARDPNKGANIQYF
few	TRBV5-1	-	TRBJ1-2	TGCGCCAGCAGCTTGGCCCGAGACAGGATGGGATATGGCTACACCTTC	CASSLARDRMGYGYTF
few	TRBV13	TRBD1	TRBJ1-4	TGTGCCAGCAGCTCCCGGACAGGAGGACCTAATGAAAAACTGTTTTTT	CASSSRTGGPNEKLFF
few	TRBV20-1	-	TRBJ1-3	TGCAGTGCTAGACCCGCCCAAGGCGGTAACACCATATATTTT	CSARPAQGGNTIYF
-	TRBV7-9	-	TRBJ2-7	TGTGCCAGCAGCGGTCGACAGGTTTACGAGCAGTACTTC	CASSGRQVYEQYF
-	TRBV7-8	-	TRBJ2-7	TGTGCCAGCAGCTTAGGACAGATCGAGCAGTACTTC	CASSLGQIEQYF
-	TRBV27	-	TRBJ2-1	TGTGCCAGCAGTTGGGGCCGGGGGCTCGACAATGAGCAGTTCTTC	CASSWGRGLDNEQFF
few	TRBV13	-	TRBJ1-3	TGTGCCAGCAGCTTAGGGCAGACCAGCTCTGGAAACACCATATATTTT	CASSLGQTSSGNTIYF
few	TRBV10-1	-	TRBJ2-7	TGCGCCAGCAGTGAGGTAACGGACCCCTACGAGCAGTACTTC	CASSEVTDPYEQYF
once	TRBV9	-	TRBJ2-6	TGTGCCAGCAGCCCCAGGGGCAGTTCCTCTGGGGCCAACGTCCTGACTTTC	CASSPRGSSSGANVLTF
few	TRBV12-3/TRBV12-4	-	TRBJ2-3	TGTGCCAGCAGTGTAACCGGGGCCCTCCCATGGGCGCAGTATTTT	CASSVTGALPWAQYF
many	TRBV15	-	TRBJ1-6	TGTGCCACCAGCAGAGACGGTTCACCCCTCCACTTT	CATSRDGSPLHF
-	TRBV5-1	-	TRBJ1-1	TGCGCCAGCAGCCCGTATGGGGGGCCTTTGAACACTGAAGCTTTCTTT	CASSPYGGPLNTEAFF
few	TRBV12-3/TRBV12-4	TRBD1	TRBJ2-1	TGTGCCAGCAGCCCGACAGGGGGCCACTACAATGAGCAGTTCTTC	CASSPTGGHYNEQFF
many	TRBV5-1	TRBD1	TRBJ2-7	TGCGCCAGCAGCTTCGGGACAGGGGGCTTTTGGGCCTACGAGCAGTACTTC	CASSFGTGGFWAYEQYF
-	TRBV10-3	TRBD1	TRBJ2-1	TGTGCCATCAGTGGGACAGGGAACAATGAGCAGTTCTTC	CAISGTGNNEQFF
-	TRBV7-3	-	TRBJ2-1	TGTGCCAGCAGCCAAGGAGGAGCGCCGGGTGAGCAGTTCTTC	CASSQGGAPGEQFF
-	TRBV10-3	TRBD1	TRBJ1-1	TGTGCCATCAGGGGACAGGGGGTGTCTGAAGCTTTCTTT	CAIRGQGVSEAFF
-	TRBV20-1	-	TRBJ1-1	TGCAGTGCTAGAGACCCGAAAGCCCGAAACACTGAAGCTTTCTTT	CSARDPKARNTEAFF
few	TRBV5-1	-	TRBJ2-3	TGCGCCAGCAGCTTTACCGCTCTTCTGGGCACAGATACGCAGTATTTT	CASSFTALLGTDTQYF
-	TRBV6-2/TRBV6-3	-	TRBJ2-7	TGTGCCAGCAGTTACTGGGACAACCCGTACGAGCAGTACTTC	CASSYWDNPYEQYF
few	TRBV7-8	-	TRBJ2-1	TGTGCCAGCAGCACCTATATAAGCTCCTACAATGAGCAGTTCTTC	CASSTYISSYNEQFF
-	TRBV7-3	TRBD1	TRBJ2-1	TGTGCCAGCAGCTCAACCCGACAGGGTGAGCAGTTCTTC	CASSSTRQGEQFF
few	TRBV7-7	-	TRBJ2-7	TGTGCTAGCAGCTTAAGCAGGGGAGGCGAGCAGTACTTC	CASSLSRGGEQYF
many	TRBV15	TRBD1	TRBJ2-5	TGTGCCACCAGCAGAGAACCGGGACAGGGGGCTGAGACCCAGTACTTC	CATSREPGQGAETQYF
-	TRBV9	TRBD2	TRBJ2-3	TGTGCCAGCAGCGAGACTAGCGGCACCACAGATACGCAGTATTTT	CASSETSGTTDTQYF
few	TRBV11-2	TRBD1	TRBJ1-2	TGTGCCAGCAGCTTCTTAAGACAGGGGGCGATTTCCGCCTTC	CASSFLRQGAISAF